Shown below are 24 T cell receptor beta chains from a single sample sequenced in a study of T-cell memory formation after mild COVID-19. Each CDR3 protein is one row after TCRdb ran MiXCR on the 5' RACE reads. This table has 250,000 to 400,000 distinct CDR3 sequences, 14% appearing once. Sequencing input: PBMCs or a T cell subset sorted from them (not recorded which). These receptor sequences come from a man in his late teens or twenties who had mild COVID-19 (a few samples of this study predate the infection). Cell type and time point are not known.

V and J are TRBV6-5 and TRBJ1-5, with a tentative D call TRBD1 (6 bases). The CDR3 has 15 amino acids. CDR1 is MNHEY, CDR2 SVGAGI, per germline. Trimming took 10 bases from V and 4 from J, leaving 20 bases between them. The CDR3 region is CATKLTQGRNQPQHF. The CDR3 DNA reads TGTGCCACCAAACTCACTCAGGGGAGGAATCAGCCCCAGCATTTT.

The gene calls are TRBV6-2 or TRBV6-3 and TRBJ1-2; D remains ambiguous. CDR3 length: 13 residues. The V gene lost 2 bases and the J gene lost 4 bases, with 8 bases spanning the gap. Germline V gene lookup returns CDR1 MNHEY and CDR2 SVGEGT. CDR3 DNA sequence: TGTGCCAGCAGTTACCCGGTGACCTATGGCTACACCTTC. This sequence encodes CASSYPVTYGYTF.

The sample holds many counts of this clonotype. The CDR3 DNA reads TGTGCCAGCGGCACCGGGGAGCTGTTTTTT. This codes for CASGTGELFF. The V call is TRBV7-8, the J call TRBJ2-2; D unresolved. V lost 8 bases and J 4 bases, leaving 2 bases between the germline ends. Looked up from germline, CDR1 is SGHVS and CDR2 is FQNEAQ. The CDR3 runs to 10 residues.

This clonotype appeared a few times. CDR3 in amino acids: CASSPPGLLNTGELFF. CDR3 DNA: TGCGCCAGCAGCCCACCGGGACTCCTGAACACCGGGGAGCTGTTTTTT. The rearrangement uses TRBV5-1 and TRBJ2-2; possibly TRBD2 for D (6 bases). The CDR3 spans 16 residues. V lost 4 bases and J lost 1, with 14 bases in between. Germline lookup yields CDR1 SGHRS and CDR2 YFSETQ.

As regards this clonotype: One junction end does not reproduce the germline sequence, and a read error may be involved. V and J are TRBV2 and TRBJ1-2; a possible D gene is TRBD1 (5 bases). The germline V gene encodes CDR1 SNHLY and CDR2 FYNNEI. CDR3 length: 16 amino acids. CDR3 nucleotide sequence: TGTGCCAGCACTCTAAACGGGGGGATCTCCAACTATGGCTACACTTTC. Translation gives CASTLNGGISNYGYTF.

This clonotype has a handful of counts. This chain uses TRBV5-1 with TRBJ2-7; 8 nucleotides agree with TRBD1. The CDR3 length is 15 residues. Germline V gives CDR1 SGHRS, CDR2 YFSETQ. The J segment lost 5 bases and the V segment lost 4 bases, leaving 11 bases of the junction unmatched. The CDR3 coding sequence is TGCGCCAGCAGCCGAGGGACAGGTCCTCGGGACGAGCAGTACTTC. It is translated as CASSRGTGPRDEQYF.

This clonotype has a handful of counts. The chain employs TRBV7-9 and TRBJ2-1; D remains ambiguous. The germline CDR1 and CDR2 sequences are SEHNR and FQNEAQ (reference sequence). Trimming took off 1 base at V and 10 bases at J, with 8 bases between the two ends. The CDR3 totals 12 residues. The CDR3 is CASSLVRREQFF. The CDR3 coding sequence is TGTGCCAGCAGCTTAGTCCGACGAGAGCAGTTCTTC.

This clonotype was detected a few times. The chain employs TRBV3-1 and TRBJ2-3; 8 positions agree with TRBD2. CDR1 and CDR2 (germline): LGHDT, YNNKEL (reference sequence). V shed 0 bases and J 2 bases; nucleotides not matched to a gene: 7. This CDR3 has 17 amino acids. The CDR3 bases are TGTGCCAGCAGCCAAGATGCGGCGGGGGGCCACACAGATACGCAGTATTTT. Protein sequence: CASSQDAAGGHTDTQYF.

This clonotype was observed a handful of times. This sequence joins TRBV4-1 and TRBJ1-1, with D maybe TRBD1 (6 bases). Germline V gene lookup returns CDR1 MGHRA and CDR2 YSYEKL. V lost 3 bases and J 1 base, leaving 15 bases between the germline ends. This CDR3 comprises 16 residues. CDR3 residues: CASSHNRGGRNTEAFF. The CDR3 DNA follows: TGCGCCAGCAGCCACAACCGCGGGGGCCGGAACACTGAAGCTTTCTTT.

In its sample, this clonotype was seen many times. The V gene is TRBV12-3 or TRBV12-4, the J gene TRBJ2-1; no clear D gene. The V end lost 3 bases, the J end lost 9 bases, and 9 bases lay between the germline ends. This CDR3 comprises 12 residues. CDR3 sequence: CASSLGDGEQFF. CDR3 nucleotides: TGTGCCAGCAGTTTGGGCGACGGTGAGCAGTTCTTC.

This clonotype was counted a few times. This chain uses TRBV6-2 or TRBV6-3 with TRBJ2-5; D is tentatively TRBD1 or TRBD2 (5 bases each). The germline V and J ends were trimmed by 6 bases and 2 bases, with 16 bases remaining between them. This CDR3 has 15 residues. Germline V gene sequence: CDR1 MNHEY, CDR2 SVGEGT. CDR3 bases: TGTGCCAGCAGAAAAGGGACCCAGCGGCAAGAGACCCAGTACTTC. Protein: CASRKGTQRQETQYF.

This clonotype was observed a few times. The V call is TRBV11-2, the J call TRBJ1-1, with D possibly matching TRBD1 (6 bases). The V gene's germline CDR1 is SGHAT and CDR2 FQNNGV. Trimming took 5 bases from V and 0 from J, leaving 13 bases between them. CDR3 length: 15 amino acids. The CDR3 nucleotides read TGTGCCAGCAGCCAGGTGGGGGCTTTGAACACTGAAGCTTTCTTT. Protein: CASSQVGALNTEAFF.

This clonotype was counted ten times or more. The V and J genes are TRBV5-5 and TRBJ2-3; 13 positions agree with TRBD2. Losses at the gene ends were 3 bases for V and 1 base for J; bases not matched to a gene: 2. CDR3 size: 16 residues. Looked up from germline, CDR1 is SGHKS and CDR2 is YYEKEE (reference sequence). The CDR3 coding sequence is TGTGCCAGCAGCTATACTAGCGGGGGGGGCACAGATACGCAGTATTTT. Translating it yields CASSYTSGGGTDTQYF.

Ten or more counts support this clonotype. The chain recombines TRBV28 with TRBJ1-1; 8 nucleotides align to TRBD1. The ends lost 0 bases at V and 1 base at J; junction bases unmatched: 4. Germline-derived CDR1 and CDR2 are MDHEN and SYDVKM. The CDR3 runs to 16 residues. Here the CDR3 DNA reads TGTGCCAGCAGTTTATGGGCCGACAGGGGGAACACTGAAGCTTTCTTT. Translating it yields CASSLWADRGNTEAFF.

Many counts were recorded for this clonotype. V usage is TRBV5-4 and J usage is TRBJ2-7; D not resolved. The CDR3 has 13 amino acids. V lost 2 bases, J lost 0 bases, and 6 bases lay in between. The germline CDR1 and CDR2 sequences are SGHNT and YYREEE (reference sequence). This CDR3 reads CASSFENSYEQYF. The CDR3 bases are TGTGCCAGCAGCTTTGAAAACTCCTACGAGCAGTACTTC. Variable domain in full (rest from reference TRBV5-4 and TRBJ2-7): ETGVTQSPTHLIKTRGQQVTLRCSSQSGHNTVSWYQQALGQGPQFIFQYYREEENGRGNFPPRFSGLQFPNYSSELNVNALELDDSALYLCASSFENSYEQYFGPGTRLTVT.

This clonotype was counted only a few times. The chain recombines TRBV4-1 with TRBJ2-1; 9 bases agree with TRBD2. The length of the CDR3 is 16 residues. After removal of 3 bases from V and 7 bases from J, the junction contained 10 bases not matched to a gene. Germline values: CDR1 MGHRA, CDR2 YSYEKL. CDR3 protein: CASSHRAAGGWNEQFF. The DNA of the CDR3 is TGCGCCAGCAGCCATCGGGCGGCGGGGGGGTGGAATGAGCAGTTCTTC.

In this sample, this clonotype turned up many times. The genes are TRBV18 and TRBJ2-7; 7 positions match TRBD1. CDR3 length equals 15 residues. The ends lost 2 bases at V and 4 bases at J; junction bases unmatched: 8. Per germline, CDR1 KGHSH and CDR2 LQKENI. CDR3 sequence reads: CASSPRGGSGYEQYV. CDR3 nucleotides: TGTGCCAGCTCACCAAGAGGGGGCTCCGGGTACGAGCAGTACGTC.

For this clonotype: Its ends do not fully match the called genes, so a read error is possible. The chain combines TRBV20-1 with TRBJ2-5, with D maybe TRBD1 (6 bases). Germline V gives CDR1 DFQATT, CDR2 SNEGSKA (reference sequence). There are 15 residues in the CDR3. In nucleotides, the CDR3 is TGCAGTGCTCGAGACGAACAGGGAATTAAGGAGACCCAGTACTTC. Its protein is CSARDEQGIKETQYF.

This clonotype came up many times. One end of the junction fails to match germline, which may point to a read error. The gene calls are TRBV5-1 and TRBJ1-1; tentative D call: TRBD1 (6 bases). This CDR3 has 12 amino acids. Germline CDR1 and CDR2: SGHRS and YFSETQ. CDR3 in amino acids: CASREGGTEAFF. The CDR3 nucleotides read TGTGCCAGCAGAGAAGGGGGGACTGAAGCTTTCTTT.

This clonotype has just a few counts. V gene TRBV12-3 or TRBV12-4 combines with J gene TRBJ2-7; 9 bases align to TRBD2. CDR3 length: 15 residues. V lost 1 base to trimming and J lost 2 bases; unmatched junction nucleotides: 3. As DNA, the CDR3 is TGTGCCAGCAGTTTAGGAGCGGGGGGAACCTACGAGCAGTACTTC. This sequence encodes CASSLGAGGTYEQYF.

The rearrangement links TRBV27 to TRBJ2-3; D tentatively fits TRBD1 or TRBD2 (5 bases each). The V and J ends lost 5 bases and 2 bases respectively, with 11 bases between them. Germline CDR1 is MNHEY and CDR2 is SMNVEV (reference sequence). The CDR3 loop spans 14 amino acids. The CDR3 sequence: CASSQRGYTDTQYF. CDR3 DNA sequence: TGTGCCAGCAGTCAACGGGGCTACACAGATACGCAGTATTTT.

CDR3 in amino acids: CASSDPGQREAFF. The CDR3 nucleotides are TGTGCCAGCAGTGATCCGGGACAAAGAGAAGCTTTCTTT. V gene TRBV25-1 combines with J gene TRBJ1-1; weak D call: TRBD1 (6 bases). Trimming removed 3 bases at V and 8 bases at J, with 13 bases between. The CDR3 runs to 13 residues. Germline V gene lookup returns CDR1 MGHDK and CDR2 SYGVNS.

The J gene is TRBJ2-7, the V gene TRBV11-2; tentatively, D is TRBD1 (5 bases). The germline V and J ends were trimmed by 4 bases and 2 bases, with 18 bases remaining between them. CDR1 is SGHAT and CDR2 is FQNNGV in the germline V gene. The CDR3 is 16 residues long. The CDR3 is CASSWGSSLEAYEQYF. The CDR3 region has the DNA TGTGCCAGCAGCTGGGGCTCCAGCCTCGAAGCCTACGAGCAGTACTTC.

This clonotype has more than one count but fewer than ten. The chain links TRBV10-3 to TRBJ2-1; 8 positions match TRBD2. The CDR3 runs to 13 residues. Per germline, CDR1 ENHRY and CDR2 SYGVKD. J lost 5 bases, V lost 6 bases, and 3 bases had no gene match. The CDR3 region has the DNA TGTGCCATCAGCCCGGGGGGGGACAATGAGCAGTTCTTC. Translated: CAISPGGDNEQFF.